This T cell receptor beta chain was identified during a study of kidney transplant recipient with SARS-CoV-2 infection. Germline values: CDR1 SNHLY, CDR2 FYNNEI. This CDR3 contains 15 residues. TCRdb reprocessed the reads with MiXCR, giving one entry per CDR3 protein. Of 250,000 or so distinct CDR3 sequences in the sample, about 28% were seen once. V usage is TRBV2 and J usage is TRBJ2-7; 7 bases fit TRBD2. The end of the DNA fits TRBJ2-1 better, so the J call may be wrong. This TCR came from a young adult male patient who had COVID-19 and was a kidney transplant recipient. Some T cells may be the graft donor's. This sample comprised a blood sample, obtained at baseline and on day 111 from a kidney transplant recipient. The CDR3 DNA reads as TGTGCCAGCAGGCTGACTAGCTGGAGGGACAATGAGCAGTTCTTC. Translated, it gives CASRLTSWRDNEQFF.